This is a list of T cell receptor beta chains from one sample in a study of T cell responses to AZD1222 COVID-19 vaccine. The repertoire was sequenced with immunoSEQ multiplex PCR; TCRdb's copy has only in-frame clones and lacks some. This table holds roughly 150,000 clones, about 93% found once. Sample: peripheral blood, taken 28 days after the second AZD1222 dose. The source is an adult who received the AZD1222 COVID-19 vaccine. CDR3s include the opening cysteine and the closing phenylalanine or tryptophan. D genes are given only for firm matches. Some rows have no size entry. The others give once, few or many, or a class for an expanded clone.

v_gene: TRBV4-1; abundance: -; j_gene: TRBJ1-2; d_gene: -; CDR3nt: TGCGCCAGCAGCCAAGTTCTCAGCGGCGATGGCTACACCTTC; CDR3aa: CASSQVLSGDGYTF
v_gene: TRBV11-2; abundance: -; j_gene: TRBJ2-1; d_gene: -; CDR3nt: TGTGCCAGCAGCCTGGGACGACGTAATAGCAATGAGCAGTTCTTC; CDR3aa: CASSLGRRNSNEQFF
v_gene: TRBV21-1; abundance: -; j_gene: TRBJ2-7; d_gene: -; CDR3nt: TGTGCCAGCAGCAGACAGGGTGGGGGTGACGAGCAGTACTTC; CDR3aa: CASSRQGGGDEQYF
v_gene: TRBV5-3; abundance: -; j_gene: TRBJ1-6; d_gene: -; CDR3nt: TGTGCCAGAAGCTGGAAGGGGAGCTCCTATAATTCACCCCTCCACTTT; CDR3aa: CARSWKGSSYNSPLHF
v_gene: TRBV6-6; abundance: -; j_gene: TRBJ1-1; d_gene: -; CDR3nt: TGTGCCAGCAGTCCGAGAGTGACGTTGAACACTGAAGCTTTCTTT; CDR3aa: CASSPRVTLNTEAFF
v_gene: TRBV13; abundance: -; j_gene: TRBJ2-1; d_gene: -; CDR3nt: TGTGCCAGCAGCTTAGATGCGGGTCTCCAGCAGTTCTTC; CDR3aa: CASSLDAGLQQFF
v_gene: TRBV5-1; abundance: -; j_gene: TRBJ1-4; d_gene: -; CDR3nt: TGCGCCAGCAGCGAGTCCCTTCGTTTTAATGAAAAACTGTTTTTT; CDR3aa: CASSESLRFNEKLFF
v_gene: TRBV5-1; abundance: -; j_gene: TRBJ1-2; d_gene: -; CDR3nt: TGCGCCAGCAGCTTGTCCAGTTATGGCTACACCTTC; CDR3aa: CASSLSSYGYTF
v_gene: TRBV28; abundance: -; j_gene: TRBJ1-4; d_gene: -; CDR3nt: TGTGCCAGCAGTTTTTCCACAAGGGAAAAACTGTTTTTT; CDR3aa: CASSFSTREKLFF
v_gene: TRBV12-3/TRBV12-4; abundance: -; j_gene: TRBJ1-1; d_gene: -; CDR3nt: TGTGCCAGCAGCCAAAATCGAGCTTTCTTT; CDR3aa: CASSQNRAFF
v_gene: TRBV12-5; abundance: -; j_gene: TRBJ2-7; d_gene: -; CDR3nt: TGTGCTAGTGGTTTAACAGTCTACGAGCAGTACTTC; CDR3aa: CASGLTVYEQYF
v_gene: TRBV9; abundance: -; j_gene: TRBJ1-3; d_gene: -; CDR3nt: TGTGCCAGCAGCGTGGGCCCCTCTGGAAACACCATATATTTT; CDR3aa: CASSVGPSGNTIYF
v_gene: TRBV28; abundance: -; j_gene: TRBJ2-7; d_gene: TRBD1; CDR3nt: TGTGCCAGCAGTCCCCAGGGGGCCGGGGAGCAGTACTTC; CDR3aa: CASSPQGAGEQYF
v_gene: TRBV20-1; abundance: -; j_gene: TRBJ1-5; d_gene: -; CDR3nt: TGCAGTGCTAGTGATCAGGATCAGCCCCAGCATTTT; CDR3aa: CSASDQDQPQHF
v_gene: TRBV19; abundance: -; j_gene: TRBJ2-7; d_gene: -; CDR3nt: TGTGCCAGTAGTCCCAGTGGGGGGCACCACGAGCAGTACTTC; CDR3aa: CASSPSGGHHEQYF
v_gene: TRBV7-9; abundance: -; j_gene: TRBJ1-1; d_gene: -; CDR3nt: TGTGCCAGCAGCTTGTCGTGGACTGAAGCTTTCTTT; CDR3aa: CASSLSWTEAFF
v_gene: TRBV4-3; abundance: -; j_gene: TRBJ2-3; d_gene: TRBD2; CDR3nt: TGCGCCAGCAGCTTCCGACTAGCGGAAACAGATACGCAGTATTTT; CDR3aa: CASSFRLAETDTQYF
v_gene: TRBV6-5; abundance: -; j_gene: TRBJ1-2; d_gene: -; CDR3nt: TGTGCCAGTATTGCCTTCTATGGCTACACCTTC; CDR3aa: CASIAFYGYTF
v_gene: TRBV5-8; abundance: -; j_gene: TRBJ2-7; d_gene: -; CDR3nt: TGTGCCAGCAGCCCCTGGCAGGGCTCCTACGAGCAGTACTTC; CDR3aa: CASSPWQGSYEQYF
v_gene: TRBV7-2; abundance: -; j_gene: TRBJ1-2; d_gene: -; CDR3nt: TGTGCCAGCAGCTTCGCAGGGAATGGCTACACCTTC; CDR3aa: CASSFAGNGYTF
v_gene: TRBV19; abundance: -; j_gene: TRBJ1-5; d_gene: -; CDR3nt: TGTGCCAGTAAAGCCCTGGACAATCAGCCCCAGCATTTT; CDR3aa: CASKALDNQPQHF
v_gene: TRBV3-1/TRBV3-2; abundance: -; j_gene: TRBJ2-1; d_gene: -; CDR3nt: TGTGCCAGCAGCCAAGCGGCTAGCCTCAATGAGCAGTTCTTC; CDR3aa: CASSQAASLNEQFF
v_gene: TRBV5-1; abundance: -; j_gene: TRBJ2-5; d_gene: -; CDR3nt: TGCGCCAGCAGCTTATTGGGGGCAGAGACCCAGTACTTC; CDR3aa: CASSLLGAETQYF
v_gene: TRBV7-3; abundance: -; j_gene: TRBJ1-6; d_gene: -; CDR3nt: TGTGCCAGCAGCTTAGACAGCCCTACTACTAATAATTCACCCCTCCACTTT; CDR3aa: CASSLDSPTTNNSPLHF
v_gene: TRBV19; abundance: -; j_gene: TRBJ2-7; d_gene: -; CDR3nt: TGTGCCAGTAGTATATCGGGGGAATTATACTACGAGCAGTACTTC; CDR3aa: CASSISGELYYEQYF
v_gene: TRBV6-5; abundance: -; j_gene: TRBJ1-2; d_gene: TRBD1; CDR3nt: TGTGCCAGCACATGGGTTACAGGGGGCGGAGGTGGCTACACCTTC; CDR3aa: CASTWVTGGGGGYTF
v_gene: TRBV5-4; abundance: -; j_gene: TRBJ1-2; d_gene: -; CDR3nt: TGTGCCAGCAGCTTTGGCCCCAGGGAGGGCTACACCTTC; CDR3aa: CASSFGPREGYTF
v_gene: TRBV28; abundance: -; j_gene: TRBJ1-1; d_gene: TRBD1; CDR3nt: TGTGCCAGCTACAAGACCGGACAGGGCAACACTGAAGCTTTCTTT; CDR3aa: CASYKTGQGNTEAFF
v_gene: TRBV19; abundance: -; j_gene: TRBJ1-1; d_gene: -; CDR3nt: TGTGCCAGTAGTATAGGGGGGGTTGCTGAAGCTTTCTTT; CDR3aa: CASSIGGVAEAFF
v_gene: TRBV7-9; abundance: -; j_gene: TRBJ2-3; d_gene: TRBD1; CDR3nt: TGTGCCAGCAGCTTGGGGACAGGGGGAGATACGCAGTATTTT; CDR3aa: CASSLGTGGDTQYF
v_gene: TRBV10-3; abundance: -; j_gene: TRBJ1-5; d_gene: -; CDR3nt: TGTGCCATCAGAAGCACAGCGAGAGGCAATCAGCCCCAGCATTTT; CDR3aa: CAIRSTARGNQPQHF
v_gene: TRBV18; abundance: -; j_gene: TRBJ1-1; d_gene: TRBD1; CDR3nt: TGTGCCAGCTCGACAGGGGCGGCCACTGAAGCTTTCTTT; CDR3aa: CASSTGAATEAFF
v_gene: TRBV30; abundance: -; j_gene: TRBJ1-1; d_gene: -; CDR3nt: TGTGCCTGGTCAAGGGAGATGCGAACTGAAGCTTTCTTT; CDR3aa: CAWSREMRTEAFF
v_gene: TRBV6-5; abundance: -; j_gene: TRBJ1-2; d_gene: -; CDR3nt: TGTGCCAGCATGGGGGGGAACTATGGCTACACCTTC; CDR3aa: CASMGGNYGYTF
v_gene: TRBV6-5; abundance: -; j_gene: TRBJ1-2; d_gene: -; CDR3nt: TGTGCCAGCAGTCAAAGGGCAAATAACTATGGCTACACCTTC; CDR3aa: CASSQRANNYGYTF
v_gene: TRBV27; abundance: -; j_gene: TRBJ1-5; d_gene: TRBD1; CDR3nt: TGTGCCAGCAGTAGACAGGGTGGTGCTCAGCCCCAGCATTTT; CDR3aa: CASSRQGGAQPQHF
v_gene: TRBV9; abundance: -; j_gene: TRBJ2-3; d_gene: -; CDR3nt: TGTGCCAGCAGCGTAGTTGCGGGGGCCATCACAGATACGCAGTATTTT; CDR3aa: CASSVVAGAITDTQYF
v_gene: TRBV4-1; abundance: -; j_gene: TRBJ2-7; d_gene: -; CDR3nt: TGCGCCAGCAGCCAAGTCCCAGGAACCTACTACGAGCAGTACTTC; CDR3aa: CASSQVPGTYYEQYF
v_gene: TRBV4-3; abundance: few; j_gene: TRBJ2-1; d_gene: TRBD1; CDR3nt: TGCGCCAGCAGCCAAGAGGACAGGGCGGGTGAGCAGTTCTTC; CDR3aa: CASSQEDRAGEQFF
v_gene: TRBV19; abundance: -; j_gene: TRBJ1-4; d_gene: -; CDR3nt: TGTGCCAGTAGTATAGCGCCCCACGGGAATGAAAAACTGTTTTTT; CDR3aa: CASSIAPHGNEKLFF
v_gene: TRBV7-2; abundance: -; j_gene: TRBJ1-2; d_gene: -; CDR3nt: TGTGCCAGCAGCCCCCAATATCGCGGGGAATACACCTTC; CDR3aa: CASSPQYRGEYTF
v_gene: TRBV6-1; abundance: medium-sized; j_gene: TRBJ1-6; d_gene: -; CDR3nt: TGTGCCAGCAGTGAACAGGTTCGAGCCGAGAATTCACCCCTCCACTTT; CDR3aa: CASSEQVRAENSPLHF
v_gene: TRBV19; abundance: -; j_gene: TRBJ1-5; d_gene: -; CDR3nt: TGTGCCAGTAGTATAGGTGCCGGGACACGTAATCAGCCCCAGCATTTT; CDR3aa: CASSIGAGTRNQPQHF
v_gene: TRBV13; abundance: -; j_gene: TRBJ2-3; d_gene: -; CDR3nt: TGTGCCAGCAGCCTGGGTTATGGCACAGATACGCAGTATTTT; CDR3aa: CASSLGYGTDTQYF
v_gene: TRBV5-1; abundance: -; j_gene: TRBJ1-1; d_gene: -; CDR3nt: TGCGCCAGCAGCCGAAGGGCTGCGGACACTGAAGCTTTCTTT; CDR3aa: CASSRRAADTEAFF
v_gene: TRBV14; abundance: -; j_gene: TRBJ1-2; d_gene: -; CDR3nt: TGTGCCAGCAGCCAAGACAGGGGCTATGGCTACACCTTC; CDR3aa: CASSQDRGYGYTF
v_gene: TRBV29-1; abundance: -; j_gene: TRBJ2-2; d_gene: -; CDR3nt: TGCAGCGTTGGTGTTTCCGGGGAGCTGTTTTTT; CDR3aa: CSVGVSGELFF
v_gene: TRBV2; abundance: -; j_gene: TRBJ2-7; d_gene: -; CDR3nt: TGTGCCAGCAGTGAGCTTTTCTACGAGCAGTACTTC; CDR3aa: CASSELFYEQYF
v_gene: TRBV2; abundance: -; j_gene: TRBJ1-2; d_gene: TRBD1; CDR3nt: TGTGCCAGCATCCTGGAAACCGGACAGGCCTATGGCTACACCTTC; CDR3aa: CASILETGQAYGYTF
v_gene: TRBV6-1; abundance: -; j_gene: TRBJ1-4; d_gene: -; CDR3nt: TGTGCCAGCAGTGAAGACGCTTCGAGGAAACTGTTTTTT; CDR3aa: CASSEDASRKLFF
v_gene: TRBV4-2; abundance: -; j_gene: TRBJ1-2; d_gene: -; CDR3nt: TGTGCCAGCAGCCCCAAGGGTCCCCTCTATGGCTACACCTTC; CDR3aa: CASSPKGPLYGYTF